This T cell receptor (beta chain) was recorded in a study of blood T cells in healthy people across ages. On the study more broadly: Capturing about one barcoded beta molecule per two T cells was achieved by template switching.

The use of a sample-barcoded 5' primer and a J-beta primer mix characterized a second PCR of about 7 to 12 cycles. MiXCR, applied by TCRdb to the 5' RACE reads, yields one record per CDR3 protein. The table lists fewer than 950,000 distinct CDR3 sequences, 40% to 65% of them singletons. Turning to this clonotype: Antigen specificity is unknown.

Study observations and caveats: As age increased, TCR beta diversity per million T cells fell in a roughly linear fashion. In these data, TCR beta diversity tracked strongly with naive T cell percentage.

Trimming removed 7 bases from V and 3 bases from J, with 18 bases in between. Germline lookup yields CDR1 SQVTM and CDR2 ANQGSEA. CDR3 length: 14 residues. Input material: blood. The TCR comes from a man at least 80 years old in good health. The chain is built from TRBV29-1 and TRBJ1-2; TRBD1 is a possible D gene (6 bases). The CDR3 coding sequence is TGCAGCGCAGCGAGACTACAGGGAGACTATGGCTACACCTTC. Its protein product is CSAARLQGDYGYTF.